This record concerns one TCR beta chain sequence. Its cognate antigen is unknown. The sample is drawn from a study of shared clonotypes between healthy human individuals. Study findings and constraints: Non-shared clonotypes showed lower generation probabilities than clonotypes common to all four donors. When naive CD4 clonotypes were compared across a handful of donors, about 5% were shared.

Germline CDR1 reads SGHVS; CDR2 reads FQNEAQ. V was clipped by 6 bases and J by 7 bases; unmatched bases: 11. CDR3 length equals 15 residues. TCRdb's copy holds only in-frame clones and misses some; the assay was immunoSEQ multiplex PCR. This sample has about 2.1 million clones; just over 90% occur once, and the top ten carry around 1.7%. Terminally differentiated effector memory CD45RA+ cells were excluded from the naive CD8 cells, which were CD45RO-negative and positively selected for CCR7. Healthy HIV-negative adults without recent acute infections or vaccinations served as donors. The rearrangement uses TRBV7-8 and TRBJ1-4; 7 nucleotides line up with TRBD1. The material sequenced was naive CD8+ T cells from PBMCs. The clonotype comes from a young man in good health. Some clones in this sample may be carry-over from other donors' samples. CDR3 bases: TGTGCCAGCAGACCTACCGGGACAGTGGCTGAAAAACTGTTTTTT. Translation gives CASRPTGTVAEKLFF.